These 11 T cell receptor beta chains came from one sample sequenced in a study of radiation and T cells in renal cell carcinoma. Clones were read by immunoSEQ multiplex PCR, and TCRdb kept only the in-frame ones, dropping some. The profile shows more than 75,000 clones, 82% of them singletons. As to time point: baseline pretreatment blood. Treatment specified: 15 Gy SBRT to primary tumor, nephrectomy 4 weeks later. Here the sequenced sample was blood, taken from a patient whose treatment included radiotherapy and nephrectomy. All receptors come from a man in his sixties with renal cell carcinoma.

The chain employs TRBV9 and TRBJ2-3; TRBD1 is a possible D gene (6 bases). V lost 0 bases and J lost 2, with 22 bases in between. The CDR3 sequence is 19 residues long. CDR1 is SGDLS and CDR2 is YYNGEE in the germline V gene. The CDR3 protein is CASSVEIRTQGVFTDTQYF. The CDR3 region has the DNA TGTGCCAGCAGCGTAGAGATACGCACACAGGGAGTATTCACAGATACGCAGTATTTT.

The V and J genes are TRBV2 and TRBJ1-3; D call uncertain. Germline V gene data show CDR1 as SNHLY and CDR2 as FYNNEI. The CDR3 covers 14 residues. Trimming left V 0 bases short and J 10 bases short, with 13 bases between. The CDR3 reads CASSEAEGFGTIYF. CDR3 bases: TGTGCCAGCAGTGAAGCTGAGGGCTTTGGGACCATATATTTT.

The chain recombines TRBV5-1 with TRBJ2-1; 7 bases map to TRBD1. This CDR3 has 16 residues. Losses at the gene ends were 0 bases for V and 0 bases for J; bases not matched to a gene: 3. Germline loops: CDR1 SGHRS, CDR2 YFSETQ. In DNA, the CDR3 is TGCGCCAGCAGCTTGGAGGGACAGAGCTCCTACAATGAGCAGTTCTTC. Protein product: CASSLEGQSSYNEQFF.

The gene calls are TRBV7-6 and TRBJ2-7; D may correspond to TRBD1 or TRBD2 (5 bases each). This CDR3 is built from 15 residues. V was pared by 1 base and J by 5 bases, with 15 bases between. In germline, CDR1 is SGHVS, CDR2 FNYEAQ. This chain's CDR3 is CASSLVGTVGHEQYF. DNA of the CDR3: TGTGCCAGCAGCTTAGTGGGGACGGTAGGCCACGAGCAGTACTTC. The variable domain in full, completed from reference TRBV7-6 and TRBJ2-7, reads GAGVSQSPRYKVTKRGQDVALRCDPISGHVSLYWYRQALGQGPEFLTYFNYEAQQDKSGLPNDRFSAERPEGSISTLTIQRTEQRDSAMYRCASSLVGTVGHEQYFGPGTRLTVT.

The J gene is TRBJ2-1, the V gene TRBV18; a possible D gene is TRBD1 (6 bases). Germline CDR1 and CDR2: KGHSH and LQKENI. The CDR3 totals 16 residues. The V and J ends lost 5 bases and 2 bases respectively, with 16 bases between them. CDR3 coding DNA: TGTGCCAGCTCATTAAAGGGGGATCAGACCTACAATGAGCAGTTCTTC. This sequence encodes CASSLKGDQTYNEQFF.

This clone was observed once. The rearrangement joins TRBV5-1 to TRBJ2-7; D is perhaps TRBD2 (7 bases). Trimming took 0 bases from V and 4 from J, leaving 11 bases between them. CDR3 length equals 14 residues. Germline V lookup: CDR1 SGHRS, CDR2 YFSETQ. In DNA, the CDR3 is TGCGCCAGCAGCTTGGAGGGGGGGCCATACGAGCAGTACTTC. Translation: CASSLEGGPYEQYF.

The rearrangement uses TRBV6-6 and TRBJ2-3; D not certain. Per germline, CDR1 MNHNY and CDR2 SVGAGI (reference sequence). Trimming took 2 bases from V and 7 from J, leaving 13 bases between them. CDR3 length: 14 residues. The CDR3 loop is CASSYTEPTNTQYF. The CDR3, as DNA: TGTGCCAGCAGTTACACGGAACCTACTAATACGCAGTATTTT.

The CDR3 here is CATRRTGGLGQPETQYF. The CDR3 DNA is TGTGCCACCAGGAGGACAGGGGGCCTCGGACAACCAGAGACCCAGTACTTC. The rearrangement links TRBV15 to TRBJ2-5, with 11 positions matching TRBD1. This CDR3 has 17 residues. V was clipped by 6 bases and J by 4 bases; unmatched bases: 13. Germline CDR1 reads LNHNV; CDR2 reads YYDKDF (reference sequence). Full variable domain (outside the CDR3, taken from reference TRBV15 and TRBJ2-5): DAMVIQNPRYQVTQFGKPVTLSCSQTLNHNVMYWYQQKSSQAPKLLFHYYDKDFNNEADTPDNFQSRRPNTSFCFLDIRSPGLGDTAMYLCATRRTGGLGQPETQYFGPGTRLLVL.

CDR3 in amino acids: CASSYVGAGGTEAFF. The CDR3 region has the DNA TGTGCCAGCAGTTACGTGGGGGCTGGTGGCACTGAAGCTTTCTTT. This chain uses TRBV6-6 with TRBJ1-1, with D possibly being TRBD1 (6 bases). CDR1 is MNHNY and CDR2 is SVGAGI in the germline V gene (reference sequence). V dropped 2 bases and J dropped 4 bases, with 14 bases sitting between them. There are 15 residues in the CDR3.

This clone came up once. The rearrangement links TRBV27 to TRBJ2-1, with D tentatively TRBD2 (6 bases). The V end lost 4 bases, the J end lost 6 bases, and 19 bases lay between the germline ends. The CDR3 is made up of 16 amino acids. Germline CDR1 is MNHEY and CDR2 is SMNVEV (reference sequence). The CDR3 nucleotides are TGTGCCAGCAGTTCATCTTTCGGGGGAGTGGGCAATGAGCAGTTCTTC. This sequence encodes CASSSSFGGVGNEQFF.

This clone was seen more than once but under ten times. This chain uses TRBV5-6 with TRBJ2-7; 9 nucleotides align to TRBD2. The CDR3 is made up of 15 amino acids. Germline assignment: CDR1 SGHDT and CDR2 YYEEEE. Trimming removed 4 bases from V and 3 bases from J; junction bases left unmatched: 8. The CDR3 sequence: CASSRILAGNYEQYF. The CDR3 region has the DNA TGTGCCAGCAGCCGGATCCTAGCGGGAAACTACGAGCAGTACTTC.